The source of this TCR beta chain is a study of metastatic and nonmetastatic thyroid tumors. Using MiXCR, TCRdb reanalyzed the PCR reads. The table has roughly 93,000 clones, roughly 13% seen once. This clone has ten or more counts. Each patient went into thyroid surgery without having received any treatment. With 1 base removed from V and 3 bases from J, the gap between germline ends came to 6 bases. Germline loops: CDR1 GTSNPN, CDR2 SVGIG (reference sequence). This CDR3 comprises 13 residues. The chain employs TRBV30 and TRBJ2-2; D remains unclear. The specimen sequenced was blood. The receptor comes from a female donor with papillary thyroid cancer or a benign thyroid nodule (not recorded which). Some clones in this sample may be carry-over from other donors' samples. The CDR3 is CAWSATYTGELFF. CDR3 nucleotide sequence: TGTGCCTGGAGTGCCACTTACACCGGGGAGCTGTTTTTT.